Below are 30 T cell receptor beta chains sequenced from a single sample in a study of long-term antiretroviral therapy in people with HIV. With survey level as its setting, the immunoSEQ assay was v3.0. Generated by immunoSEQ multiplex PCR, the TCRdb table keeps only in-frame clones and is missing some. This sample has 35,000 to 45,000 clones; roughly four fifths occur once, and the top ten carry 13%. Sequenced material: unsorted PBMCs, taken 0.3 years after starting antiretroviral therapy. These receptor sequences come from a young man with HIV.

The chain uses TRBV6-1 and TRBJ1-2, with a tentative D call TRBD1 (6 bases). Per the germline V gene, CDR1 is MNHNS and CDR2 is SASEGT. Between the trimmed V and J ends, which lost 3 bases and 0 bases, there was a span of 11 bases. The CDR3 spans 15 residues. This CDR3 reads CASSDLTGPNYGYTF. The CDR3 DNA sequence: TGTGCCAGCAGTGACTTGACAGGCCCTAACTATGGCTACACCTTC.

This clone showed up just once. The genes are TRBV7-3 and TRBJ2-2; D gene ambiguous. Looked up from germline, CDR1 is SGHTA and CDR2 is FQGTGA. The V gene lost 4 bases and the J gene lost 6 bases, with 12 bases spanning the gap. The CDR3 totals 14 residues. The CDR3 sequence: CASSSPNPPGELFF. The CDR3 coding sequence is TGTGCCAGCAGCTCGCCGAACCCACCCGGGGAGCTGTTTTTT. The full variable domain, its missing parts supplied by reference TRBV7-3 and TRBJ2-2, is GAGVSQTPSNKVTEKGKYVELRCDPISGHTALYWYRQSLGQGPEFLIYFQGTGAADDSGLPNDRFFAVRPEGSVSTLKIQRTERGDSAVYLCASSSPNPPGELFFGEGSRLTVL.

This rearrangement joins TRBV7-9 to TRBJ1-1; D is perhaps TRBD1 (5 bases). Germline-derived CDR1 and CDR2 are SEHNR and FQNEAQ (reference sequence). V gave up 5 bases and J gave up 0 bases, with 13 bases separating them. The CDR3 is made up of 15 amino acids. The CDR3: CASSPPGPMNTEAFF. The CDR3 region has the DNA TGTGCCAGCAGCCCCCCGGGACCGATGAACACTGAAGCTTTCTTT.

The chain recombines TRBV7-2 with TRBJ1-5; D possibly corresponds to TRBD1 (5 bases). CDR3 length: 14 residues. Trimming stripped 5 bases from V and 2 bases from J, with 10 bases between. The germline gives CDR1 SGHTA, CDR2 FQGNSA. CDR3 residues: CASSVGGGNQPQHF. The CDR3 coding sequence is TGTGCCAGCAGCGTCGGAGGGGGCAATCAGCCCCAGCATTTT. Supplemented by reference TRBV7-2 and TRBJ1-5, the full variable domain reads GAGVSQSPSNKVTEKGKDVELRCDPISGHTALYWYRQSLGQGLEFLIYFQGNSAPDKSGLPSDRFSAERTGGSVSTLTIQRTQQEDSAVYLCASSVGGGNQPQHFGDGTRLSIL.

The chain recombines TRBV30 with TRBJ2-1; TRBD2 matches at 9 bases. CDR3 size: 15 residues. Germline lookup yields CDR1 GTSNPN and CDR2 SVGIG (reference sequence). After removal of 1 base from V and 6 bases from J, the junction contained 7 bases not matched to a gene. Here the CDR3 reads CAWSAGGRAGNEQFF. Here the CDR3 DNA reads TGTGCCTGGAGTGCGGGCGGGAGGGCAGGCAATGAGCAGTTCTTC.

V is TRBV27 and J is TRBJ1-4, with D possibly matching TRBD1 (6 bases). V shed 4 bases and J shed 0 bases, with 21 bases lying between them. Germline assignment: CDR1 MNHEY and CDR2 SMNVEV (reference sequence). The CDR3 has 19 amino acids. The chain's CDR3 is CASSSVTGVDFSTNEKLFF. As DNA, the CDR3 is TGTGCCAGCAGTTCCGTGACAGGAGTAGATTTTTCAACTAATGAAAAACTGTTTTTT.

The chain has TRBV6-5 and TRBJ1-6; D ambiguous. V was shortened by 0 bases and J by 10 bases, with 16 bases between the two germline ends. The CDR3 covers 16 residues. CDR1 is MNHEY, CDR2 SVGAGI, per germline. In DNA form, the CDR3 reads TGTGCCAGCAGTTACTCGACGACGGGGTTGGGCTCACCCCTCCACTTT. This encodes CASSYSTTGLGSPLHF.

The chain carries TRBV5-1 and TRBJ2-3; D remains ambiguous. V lost 0 bases and J lost 0, with 11 bases in between. Germline V gives CDR1 SGHRS, CDR2 YFSETQ. The CDR3 length is 16 residues. The CDR3 loop is CASSLGTAPSTDTQYF. The CDR3 DNA sequence: TGCGCCAGCAGCTTGGGAACAGCCCCTAGCACAGATACGCAGTATTTT.

The rearrangement uses TRBV9 and TRBJ1-3, with TRBD1 as a possible D gene (6 bases). CDR1 is SGDLS, CDR2 YYNGEE, per germline. Trimming took off 0 bases at V and 7 bases at J, with 14 bases between the two ends. This CDR3 has 15 amino acids. This chain's CDR3 is CASSVASQTGNTIYF. In DNA, the CDR3 is TGTGCCAGCAGCGTAGCCTCACAGACAGGCAACACCATATATTTT.

By sample share, this clone is medium-sized (0.01 to 0.1%). This rearrangement joins TRBV21-1 to TRBJ2-7; the table assigns TRBD2, which was not confirmed against the DNA. TRBV21-1 is marked as a pseudogene. This CDR3 is 19 amino acids long. The CDR3 nucleotides read TGTGCCAGCAGCAAAGAGTCTATCACCGGGACTAGCGTCGGCTACGAGCAGTACTTC. Encoded protein: CASSKESITGTSVGYEQYF.

The chain joins TRBV4-1 to TRBJ1-6; perhaps TRBD1 as D (6 bases). The germline V gene encodes CDR1 MGHRA and CDR2 YSYEKL. The V and J ends lost 2 bases and 8 bases respectively, with 13 bases between them. The CDR3 spans 15 residues. The CDR3 region has the DNA TGCGCCAGCAGCCAATCGACAGGACCTCATTCACCCCTCCACTTT. Its translation: CASSQSTGPHSPLHF.

This clone has just one count. V usage is TRBV21-1 and J usage is TRBJ2-2; the table's TRBD1 call for D was not verified on the DNA. TRBV21-1 corresponds to a pseudogene. The CDR3 consists of 14 residues. CDR3 DNA sequence: TGTGCCAGGCCGGGACAGGGATACACCGGGGAGCTGTTTTTT. This codes for CARPGQGYTGELFF.

V is TRBV5-4 and J is TRBJ2-7; TRBD1 agrees at 7 bases. CDR3 length: 14 residues. Germline V gene data show CDR1 as SGHNT and CDR2 as YYREEE (reference sequence). J was trimmed by 2 bases and V by 4 bases; bases with no gene match: 6. Written as DNA, the CDR3 is TGTGCCAGCAGCCGGAAGACAGGGACCTACGAGCAGTACTTC. This sequence encodes CASSRKTGTYEQYF. The full variable domain, rest sourced from reference TRBV5-4 and TRBJ2-7, is ETGVTQSPTHLIKTRGQQVTLRCSSQSGHNTVSWYQQALGQGPQFIFQYYREEENGRGNFPPRFSGLQFPNYSSELNVNALELDDSALYLCASSRKTGTYEQYFGPGTRLTVT.

The chain combines TRBV7-2 with TRBJ2-7; 12 bases fit TRBD2. Trimming removed 1 base from V and 3 bases from J; junction bases left unmatched: 10. The length of the CDR3 is 18 residues. Germline V gene lookup returns CDR1 SGHTA and CDR2 FQGNSA. The CDR3 sequence is CASSLGLAGALGIYEQYF. The CDR3 region has the DNA TGTGCCAGCAGCTTAGGACTAGCGGGAGCGTTGGGGATCTACGAGCAGTACTTC.

The chain employs TRBV5-5 and TRBJ2-5; weak D call: TRBD1 (6 bases). Looked up from germline, CDR1 is SGHKS and CDR2 is YYEKEE (reference sequence). The length of the CDR3 is 13 residues. V dropped 3 bases and J dropped 2 bases, with 8 bases sitting between them. In DNA, the CDR3 is TGTGCCAGCAGCTCAGGACAGCAAGAGACCCAGTACTTC. It yields the protein CASSSGQQETQYF.

The chain couples TRBV7-9 to TRBJ2-3; weak D call: TRBD2 (5 bases). There are 15 residues in the CDR3. With 5 bases removed from V and 2 bases from J, the gap between germline ends came to 14 bases. CDR1 is SEHNR and CDR2 is FQNEAQ in the germline V gene (reference sequence). Written as DNA, the CDR3 is TGTGCCAGCAGCGCGCCCCGTCTAGCCACAGATACGCAGTATTTT. It translates to CASSAPRLATDTQYF.

A single count supports this clone. This rearrangement joins TRBV10-3 to TRBJ2-3; D gene ambiguous. The ends were cut back, 7 bases at V and 0 bases at J, with 5 bases in the middle. This CDR3 is built from 12 residues. Germline V gene lookup returns CDR1 ENHRY and CDR2 SYGVKD. The CDR3, as DNA: TGTGCCATCAAGGACAGCACAGATACGCAGTATTTT. It yields the protein CAIKDSTDTQYF.

The chain recombines TRBV30 with TRBJ1-3; D is undetermined. V gave up 2 bases and J gave up 0 bases, with 5 bases separating them. The CDR3 totals 13 residues. Germline values: CDR1 GTSNPN, CDR2 SVGIG (reference sequence). The CDR3 is CAWSPSSGNTIYF. In DNA, the CDR3 is TGTGCCTGGAGTCCCTCCTCTGGAAACACCATATATTTT.

This clone was seen a single time. V usage is TRBV5-1 and J usage is TRBJ2-1; D is possibly TRBD1 (5 bases). The CDR3 spans 16 residues. Trimming shortened V by 3 bases and J by 2 bases, and 15 bases separated the two germline ends. CDR1 and CDR2 from the germline V gene are SGHRS and YFSETQ. This CDR3 is CASSSGREVAYNEQFF. DNA for the CDR3: TGCGCCAGCAGCTCGGGCAGGGAAGTAGCCTACAATGAGCAGTTCTTC.

The genes are TRBV7-6 and TRBJ1-2; D gene ambiguous. With 1 base removed from V and 7 bases from J, the gap between germline ends came to 10 bases. CDR1 SGHVS and CDR2 FNYEAQ come from the germline V gene. The CDR3 is made up of 13 amino acids. CDR3 residues: CASSLGGLGGYTF. CDR3 in DNA: TGTGCCAGCAGCTTAGGAGGGTTGGGTGGCTACACCTTC.

The rearrangement uses TRBV2 and TRBJ1-2; tentatively, D is TRBD1 (5 bases). This CDR3 region has 15 residues. The V gene's germline CDR1 is SNHLY and CDR2 FYNNEI. Trimming pared 5 bases from V and 0 bases from J, leaving 13 bases between. In nucleotides, the CDR3 is TGTGCCAGCAGTCAACAGGACGGAGCTAACTATGGCTACACCTTC. Protein product: CASSQQDGANYGYTF.

V usage is TRBV5-5 and J usage is TRBJ1-5, with D perhaps TRBD1 (5 bases). The CDR3 loop spans 14 amino acids. Germline lookup yields CDR1 SGHKS and CDR2 YYEKEE (reference sequence). Trimming took off 4 bases at V and 5 bases at J, with 13 bases between the two ends. CDR3 protein: CASSVDPGYQPQHF. In DNA form, the CDR3 reads TGTGCCAGCAGCGTCGATCCAGGGTATCAGCCCCAGCATTTT. Full variable domain (rest looked up from reference TRBV5-5 and TRBJ1-5): DAGVTQSPTHLIKTRGQQVTLRCSPISGHKSVSWYQQVLGQGPQFIFQYYEKEERGRGNFPDRFSARQFPNYSSELNVNALLLGDSALYLCASSVDPGYQPQHFGDGTRLSIL.

The chain combines TRBV11-2 with TRBJ2-7; D call uncertain. Germline values: CDR1 SGHAT, CDR2 FQNNGV. Deletions cut 4 bases from V and 2 bases from J, with 12 bases between. This CDR3 has 14 residues. The CDR3 DNA reads as TGTGCCAGCAGCTCCGAGGACGGCCCCTACGAGCAGTACTTC. As protein: CASSSEDGPYEQYF.

The V gene is TRBV10-2, the J gene TRBJ1-6; D might be TRBD1 (6 bases). The length of the CDR3 is 15 residues. Trimming cost V 5 bases and J 7 bases, with 15 bases left between them. In germline, CDR1 is WSHSY, CDR2 SAAADI. The CDR3 nucleotides are TGCGCCAGCAGTCCCACAGGGAGGGCCAATTCACCCCTCCACTTT. Translated: CASSPTGRANSPLHF.

This clone was seen more than once but under ten times. The chain joins TRBV11-2 to TRBJ1-1; a possible D gene is TRBD1 (5 bases). V was trimmed by 5 bases and J by 1 base, leaving 8 bases between them. Germline V gene sequence: CDR1 SGHAT, CDR2 FQNNGV. This CDR3 has 13 amino acids. CDR3 protein: CASSLQENTEAFF. DNA of the CDR3: TGTGCCAGCAGCCTACAGGAGAACACTGAAGCTTTCTTT.

The chain combines TRBV11-2 with TRBJ2-3; D is possibly TRBD2 (6 bases). V shed 5 bases and J shed 0 bases, with 9 bases lying between them. The CDR3 spans 14 residues. The germline CDR1 and CDR2 sequences are SGHAT and FQNNGV. The CDR3 nucleotides read TGTGCCAGCAGCCCGGGGACTAGCACAGATACGCAGTATTTT. Translation: CASSPGTSTDTQYF.

This clone has just one count. The V and J genes are TRBV5-1 and TRBJ2-7; D tentatively reads TRBD1 or TRBD2 (6 bases each). Trimming stripped 2 bases from V and 0 bases from J, with 12 bases between. From germline, CDR1 is SGHRS and CDR2 YFSETQ. The CDR3 is 15 amino acids. The CDR3 protein is CASSFTGAGSYEQYF. The CDR3 DNA reads TGCGCCAGCAGCTTTACGGGGGCGGGCTCCTACGAGCAGTACTTC.

The chain recombines TRBV6-5 with TRBJ1-1, with D possibly TRBD1 on 6 matching bases. The V end was cut by 8 bases, the J end by 5 bases, with 12 bases between. The CDR3 is 12 amino acids. CDR1 and CDR2 (germline): MNHEY, SVGAGI. DNA for the CDR3: TGTGCCAGCGTAGACAGGCGTACTGAAGCTTTCTTT. This translates into CASVDRRTEAFF.

The chain employs TRBV7-9 and TRBJ1-2, with D tentatively TRBD1 (5 bases). V was trimmed by 7 bases and J by 5 bases, leaving 20 bases between them. This CDR3 spans 15 amino acids. Germline V gene sequence: CDR1 SEHNR, CDR2 FQNEAQ (reference sequence). CDR3: CASTSTALKRYGYTF. In nucleotides, the CDR3 is TGTGCCAGCACCTCGACAGCGTTAAAACGATATGGCTACACCTTC.

The chain uses TRBV27 and TRBJ2-7, with TRBD1 matching over 7 bases. Trimming at V came to 2 bases and at J to 4 bases, leaving 5 bases not matched to a gene. The germline V gene has CDR1 MNHEY and CDR2 SMNVEV (reference sequence). This CDR3 has 14 amino acids. CDR3 loop: CASSLGGRGYEQYF. CDR3 bases: TGTGCCAGCAGTTTAGGGGGCAGGGGGTACGAGCAGTACTTC.